This T cell receptor (beta chain) came from a study of breast tumors, draining lymph nodes, adjacent tissues. Whole-study results and caveats: That most tumor T cells come from lymph nodes remained unproven. Compared with lymph nodes, tumors were less diverse; compared with nontumor tissue, more. Findings are consistent with lymph node origin and intratumoral expansion of most tumor T cells.

Each CDR3 protein is one row after TCRdb ran MiXCR on the multiplex PCR reads. The sample records 150,000 to 250,000 distinct CDR3 sequences, over 25% being singletons. The table lists this clonotype with many counts. The antigen remains unidentified. The lymph nodes were axillary draining lymph nodes from breast cancer patients. The receptor was derived from a female donor with breast cancer. Some clones in this sample may be carry-over from other donors' samples. Sequencing input: axillary lymph node tissue.

CDR3 in amino acids: CASSQDRQLYNEQFF. The CDR3 DNA is TGCGCCAGCAGCCAAGATAGGCAGCTCTACAATGAGCAGTTCTTC. The gene calls are TRBV4-3 and TRBJ2-1; D remains unclear. The V end was cut by 0 bases, the J end by 3 bases, with 9 bases between. Germline V CDR1 and CDR2: LGHNA, YSLEER. The CDR3 spans 15 residues.